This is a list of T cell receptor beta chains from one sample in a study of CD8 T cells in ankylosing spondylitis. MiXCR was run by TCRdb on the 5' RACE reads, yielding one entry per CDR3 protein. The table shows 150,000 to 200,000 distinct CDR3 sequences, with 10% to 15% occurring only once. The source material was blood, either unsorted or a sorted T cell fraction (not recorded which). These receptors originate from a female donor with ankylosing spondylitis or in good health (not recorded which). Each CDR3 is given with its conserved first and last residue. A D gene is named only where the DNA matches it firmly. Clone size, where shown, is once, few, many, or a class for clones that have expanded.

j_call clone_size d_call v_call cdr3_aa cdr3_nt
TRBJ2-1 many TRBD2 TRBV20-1 CSAPGLAGAGHEQFF TGCAGTGCCCCCGGCCTAGCGGGAGCTGGTCATGAGCAGTTCTTC
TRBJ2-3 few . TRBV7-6 CASAAQGNTQYF TGTGCCAGCGCGGCTCAAGGGAATACGCAGTATTTT
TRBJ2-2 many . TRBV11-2 CASSLFRTGELFF TGTGCCAGCAGCCTTTTCCGGACCGGGGAGCTGTTTTTT
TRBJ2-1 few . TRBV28 CASSFTASGQFF TGTGCCAGCAGTTTTACTGCTAGTGGGCAGTTCTTC
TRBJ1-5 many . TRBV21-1 CASNWFGRGHQPQHF TGTGCCAGCAATTGGTTTGGCAGGGGCCATCAGCCCCAGCATTTT
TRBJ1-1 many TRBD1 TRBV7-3 CASSSGQGVTEAFF TGTGCCAGCAGCTCGGGACAGGGGGTAACTGAAGCTTTCTTT
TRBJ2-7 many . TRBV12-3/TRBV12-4 CASSFVGQNSYEQYF TGTGCCAGCAGTTTCGTCGGACAGAACTCCTACGAGCAGTACTTC
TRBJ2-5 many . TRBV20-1 CSASTGSAQETQYF TGCAGTGCTAGTACAGGGTCTGCCCAAGAGACCCAGTACTTC
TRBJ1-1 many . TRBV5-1 CASRSSGSAEAFF TGCGCCAGCAGGTCTTCCGGGTCGGCTGAAGCTTTCTTT
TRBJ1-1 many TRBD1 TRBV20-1 CSARARDRENTEAFF TGCAGTGCTAGAGCCAGGGACAGGGAGAACACTGAAGCTTTCTTT
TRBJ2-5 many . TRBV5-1 CASSLARRPQETQYF TGCGCCAGCAGCTTGGCCAGGAGACCTCAAGAGACCCAGTACTTC
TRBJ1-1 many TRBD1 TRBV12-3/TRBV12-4 CASSPSTGGNTEAFF TGTGCCAGCAGTCCATCCACAGGGGGGAACACTGAAGCTTTCTTT
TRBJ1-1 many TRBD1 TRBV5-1 CASSWTGTGMNTEAFF TGCGCCAGCAGCTGGACAGGGACAGGGATGAACACTGAAGCTTTCTTT
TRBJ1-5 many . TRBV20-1 CSALTGNGDQPQHF TGCAGTGCTCTCACAGGGAATGGGGATCAGCCCCAGCATTTT
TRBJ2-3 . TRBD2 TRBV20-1 CSARDVAGSTDTRYF TGCAGTGCTAGAGATGTAGCGGGAAGCACAGATACGCGGTATTTT
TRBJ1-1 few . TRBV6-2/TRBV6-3 CASSVLYTEAFF TGTGCCAGCAGTGTTTTGTACACTGAAGCTTTCTTT
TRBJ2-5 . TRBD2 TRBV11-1 CASSPHLMTGTSGGETQYF TGTGCCAGCAGCCCCCATCTTATGACCGGGACTAGCGGAGGAGAGACCCAGTACTTC
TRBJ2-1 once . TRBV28 CASSLVSGSRDEQFF TGTGCCAGCAGTTTGGTAAGCGGGTCGAGGGATGAGCAGTTCTTC
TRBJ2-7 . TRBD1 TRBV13 CASSSTGTGIYEQYF TGTGCCAGCAGCTCCACCGGGACAGGGATCTACGAGCAGTACTTC
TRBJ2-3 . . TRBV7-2 CASSFGGPLLDTQYF TGTGCCAGCAGCTTCGGCGGACCACTTCTAGATACGCAGTATTTT
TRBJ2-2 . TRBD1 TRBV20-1 CSANPTIGTANTGELFF TGCAGTGCTAACCCTACTATCGGGACAGCTAACACCGGGGAGCTGTTTTTT
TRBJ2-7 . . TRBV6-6 CASQGQAYEQYF TGTGCCAGCCAGGGGCAGGCCTACGAGCAGTACTTC
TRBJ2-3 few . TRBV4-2 CASSQDRWGLGTDTQYF TGCGCCAGCAGCCAAGATCGTTGGGGGCTCGGCACAGATACGCAGTATTTT
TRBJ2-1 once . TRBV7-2 CASSLGSGWGETQFF TGTGCCAGCAGCTTAGGGTCCGGGTGGGGGGAGACCCAGTTCTTC
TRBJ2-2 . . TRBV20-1 CSAQGRLNTGELFF TGCAGTGCTCAGGGGCGACTGAACACCGGGGAGCTGTTTTTT
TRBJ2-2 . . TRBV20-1 CSWARRSLYSGELFF TGCAGCTGGGCTCGCAGGTCCCTTTACTCCGGGGAGCTGTTTTTT
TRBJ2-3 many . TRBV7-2 CASSLLNGADTQYF TGTGCCAGCAGCTTACTAAACGGGGCGGATACGCAGTATTTT
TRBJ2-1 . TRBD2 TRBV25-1 CASCETGTSGYNEQFF TGTGCCAGCTGTGAGACCGGGACTAGCGGATACAATGAGCAGTTCTTC
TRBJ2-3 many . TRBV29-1 CSVAVSTDTQYF TGCAGCGTTGCGGTATCCACAGATACGCAGTATTTT
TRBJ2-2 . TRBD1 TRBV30 CAWSPTGAGELFF TGTGCCTGGAGTCCTACAGGGGCCGGGGAGCTGTTTTTT
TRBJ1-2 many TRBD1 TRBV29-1 CSVAGTGGYTF TGCAGCGTTGCCGGGACAGGCGGCTACACCTTC
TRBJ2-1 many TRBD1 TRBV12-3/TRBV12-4 CASSRQGSYNEQFF TGTGCCAGCAGCAGACAGGGCTCCTACAATGAGCAGTTCTTC
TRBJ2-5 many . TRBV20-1 CSARDPKGRTISETQYF TGCAGTGCTAGAGATCCCAAGGGACGGACGATTTCGGAGACCCAGTACTTC
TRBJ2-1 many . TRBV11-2 CASSLVGVVKGYNEQFF TGTGCCAGCAGCCTAGTTGGAGTAGTAAAGGGCTACAATGAGCAGTTCTTC
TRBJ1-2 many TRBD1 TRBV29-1 CSVGGDSYGYTF TGCAGCGTTGGTGGGGACAGCTATGGCTACACCTTC
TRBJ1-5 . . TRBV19 CASRFQAAQPQHF TGTGCCAGTAGATTCCAGGCGGCTCAGCCCCAGCATTTT
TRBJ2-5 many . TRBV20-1 CSAPYNRGGETQYF TGCAGTGCCCCGTACAACCGCGGTGGGGAGACCCAGTACTTC
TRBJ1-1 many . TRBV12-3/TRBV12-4 CASSPSGGNTEAFF TGTGCCAGCAGCCCTTCGGGGGGGAACACTGAAGCTTTCTTT
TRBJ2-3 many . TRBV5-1 CASSQDFASTDTQYF TGCGCCAGCAGCCAGGACTTTGCTAGCACAGATACGCAGTATTTT
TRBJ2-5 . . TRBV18 CASSLQDSEGETQYF TGTGCCAGCTCGCTGCAGGACAGCGAGGGGGAGACCCAGTACTTC
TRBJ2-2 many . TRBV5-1 CASSLAGGSTGELFF TGCGCCAGCAGCTTGGCTGGAGGGAGCACCGGGGAGCTGTTTTTT
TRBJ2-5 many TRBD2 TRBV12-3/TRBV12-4 CASSLGTIQETQYF TGTGCCAGCAGTCTAGGGACTATCCAAGAGACCCAGTACTTC
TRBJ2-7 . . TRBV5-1 CASSTDPGREQYF TGCGCCAGCAGCACCGATCCGGGACGCGAGCAGTACTTC
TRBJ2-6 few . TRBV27 CASSLLLSGANVLTF TGTGCCAGCAGTTTATTGCTCTCTGGGGCCAACGTCCTGACTTTC
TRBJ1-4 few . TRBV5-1 CASSLMGGTNEKLFF TGCGCCAGCAGCCTGATGGGGGGAACTAATGAAAAACTGTTTTTT
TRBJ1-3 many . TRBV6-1 CASSERSGVSGNTIYF TGTGCCAGCAGTGAAAGGTCTGGCGTCTCTGGAAACACCATATATTTT
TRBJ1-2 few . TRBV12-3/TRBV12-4 CASSLVGHGYTF TGTGCCAGCAGTTTGGTCGGGCATGGCTACACCTTC
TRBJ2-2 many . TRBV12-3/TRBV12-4 CASSLGLGNTGELFF TGTGCCAGCAGTCTGGGGTTGGGGAACACCGGGGAGCTGTTTTTT
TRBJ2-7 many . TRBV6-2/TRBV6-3 CASSYAQTSSYEQYF TGTGCCAGCAGTTACGCCCAGACGAGCTCCTACGAGCAGTACTTC
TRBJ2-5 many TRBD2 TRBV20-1 CSARLAGREETQYF TGCAGTGCTAGACTAGCGGGAAGAGAAGAGACCCAGTACTTC
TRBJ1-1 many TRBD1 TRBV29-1 CSVRQGRIAEAFF TGCAGTGTTAGACAGGGGAGGATCGCTGAAGCTTTCTTT
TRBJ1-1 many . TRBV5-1 CASSLEQNTEAFF TGCGCCAGCAGCTTGGAACAGAACACTGAAGCTTTCTTT
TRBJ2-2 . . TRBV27 CASSPLSPGTGELFF TGTGCCAGCAGTCCCCTATCTCCTGGCACCGGGGAGCTGTTTTTT
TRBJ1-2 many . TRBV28 CASSPQWDYGYTF TGTGCCAGCAGTCCCCAATGGGACTATGGCTACACCTTC